The rows below give T cell receptor beta chains drawn from one sample of a study of T cell responses to AZD1222 COVID-19 vaccine. The assay was immunoSEQ multiplex PCR, and TCRdb's table has in-frame clones only and misses some. The sample lists 120,000 to 150,000 clones, roughly 88% seen once, with over 12% in the top ten. The sequencing here drew on peripheral blood, taken on day 0 of AZD1222 vaccination. Receptors were obtained from an adult in good health. Both conserved end residues are part of each CDR3. A D gene is named only where the DNA matches it firmly. Size is omitted from some rows. Given values are once, few, many or a class for expanded clones.

D gene	V gene	clone size	J gene	CDR3 protein	CDR3 DNA
NA	TRBV11-2	few	TRBJ2-7	CASSLVMAGVYEQYF	TGTGCCAGCAGCTTAGTAATGGCGGGCGTCTACGAGCAGTACTTC
NA	TRBV6-1	NA	TRBJ2-3	CASSEVRSTDTQYF	TGTGCCAGCAGTGAAGTAAGGAGCACAGATACGCAGTATTTT
NA	TRBV5-1	NA	TRBJ1-1	CASSLGLGASPHEAFF	TGCGCCAGCAGCTTGGGTCTGGGGGCTTCCCCCCATGAAGCTTTCTTT
NA	TRBV6-2/TRBV6-3	NA	TRBJ1-1	CASSSARFKNTEAFF	TGTGCCAGCAGTTCCGCACGTTTTAAGAACACTGAAGCTTTCTTT
NA	TRBV11-2	NA	TRBJ1-5	CASSPVRDDNQPQHF	TGTGCCAGCAGCCCCGTCCGGGATGACAATCAGCCCCAGCATTTT
NA	TRBV5-1	NA	TRBJ1-2	CASSLTANYGYTF	TGCGCCAGCAGCTTGACGGCTAACTATGGCTACACCTTC
NA	TRBV3-1/TRBV3-2	few	TRBJ1-1	CASSQENSEAFF	TGTGCCAGCAGCCAAGAAAATTCTGAAGCTTTCTTT
TRBD1	TRBV15	NA	TRBJ1-3	CATSRSTQGVDGNTIYF	TGTGCCACCAGCAGATCCACTCAGGGGGTCGACGGAAACACCATATATTTT
NA	TRBV19	NA	TRBJ1-1	CASRRAGLQNTEAFF	TGTGCCAGTAGGAGGGCAGGGCTCCAAAACACTGAAGCTTTCTTT
NA	TRBV10-2	NA	TRBJ1-6	CASPQVTLFSYNSPLHF	TGCGCCAGCCCCCAGGTGACACTCTTCTCCTATAATTCACCCCTCCACTTT
TRBD1	TRBV7-9	NA	TRBJ1-3	CASSVQGGGNTIYF	TGTGCCAGCAGCGTACAGGGGGGTGGAAACACCATATATTTT
NA	TRBV7-7	NA	TRBJ2-2	CASSFDGGNTGELFF	TGTGCTAGCAGCTTTGATGGGGGAAACACCGGGGAGCTGTTTTTT
NA	TRBV7-9	NA	TRBJ1-1	CASSREAREAFF	TGTGCCAGCAGCCGGGAAGCACGTGAAGCTTTCTTT
NA	TRBV15	NA	TRBJ1-2	CATSPETATFYGYTF	TGTGCCACCAGCCCAGAGACAGCCACCTTCTATGGCTACACCTTC
NA	TRBV29-1	NA	TRBJ2-3	CSVLQGGTDTQYF	TGCAGCGTTTTACAGGGTGGCACAGATACGCAGTATTTT
NA	TRBV28	NA	TRBJ2-7	CASSSPGALDEQYF	TGTGCCAGCAGTTCCCCCGGGGCCTTGGACGAGCAGTACTTC
NA	TRBV28	NA	TRBJ1-2	CASRTPAGANYGYTF	TGTGCCAGCAGGACCCCCGCGGGAGCTAACTATGGCTACACCTTC
NA	TRBV28	few	TRBJ1-2	CASSSQGLNYGYTF	TGTGCCAGCAGTTCACAGGGCCTAAACTATGGCTACACCTTC
NA	TRBV19	few	TRBJ2-7	CASSTTGSSYEQYF	TGTGCCAGTAGTACTACAGGGAGCTCCTACGAGCAGTACTTC
TRBD1	TRBV2	NA	TRBJ1-5	CASSRDRGDSNQPQHF	TGTGCCAGCAGCCGGGACAGGGGGGATAGCAATCAGCCCCAGCATTTT
TRBD1	TRBV5-1	few	TRBJ1-2	CASSRTGDGYTF	TGCGCCAGCAGCCGGACAGGGGATGGCTACACCTTC
NA	TRBV19	NA	TRBJ2-2	CASAKNTGTAGELFF	TGTGCCAGTGCAAAGAATACAGGGACCGCCGGGGAGCTGTTTTTT
TRBD1	TRBV9	once	TRBJ2-2	CASSVATGGTGELFF	TGTGCCAGCAGCGTAGCTACAGGGGGCACCGGGGAGCTGTTTTTT
NA	TRBV24-1	NA	TRBJ1-5	CATSDPNQPQHF	TGTGCCACCAGTGATCCTAATCAGCCCCAGCATTTT
TRBD2	TRBV5-1	NA	TRBJ2-1	CASTPTSGINEQFF	TGCGCCAGCACCCCAACTAGCGGGATCAATGAGCAGTTCTTC
NA	TRBV5-1	NA	TRBJ1-6	CASSLEGGNSPLHF	TGCGCCAGCAGCTTGGAAGGAGGTAATTCACCCCTCCACTTT
TRBD1	TRBV4-1	NA	TRBJ1-1	CASSQGTGVGGAFF	TGCGCCAGCAGCCAAGGGACAGGCGTCGGGGGAGCTTTCTTT
NA	TRBV6-5	NA	TRBJ2-3	CASSPPEGPTDTQYF	TGTGCCAGCAGTCCCCCGGAGGGACCCACAGATACGCAGTATTTT
NA	TRBV7-8	NA	TRBJ2-6	CASSLSRLKSVSGANVLTF	TGTGCCAGCAGCTTATCAAGGTTGAAATCGGTCTCTGGGGCCAACGTCCTGACTTTC
TRBD2	TRBV7-9	NA	TRBJ2-2	CASSGGGNTGELFF	TGTGCCAGCAGCGGCGGGGGGAACACCGGGGAGCTGTTTTTT
NA	TRBV5-1	NA	TRBJ1-2	CASSLAEERTF	TGCGCCAGCAGCTTGGCCGAGGAACGCACCTTC
NA	TRBV18	NA	TRBJ2-7	CASSLEAYEQYF	TGTGCCAGCTCCCTTGAAGCCTACGAGCAGTACTTC
NA	TRBV13	NA	TRBJ2-7	CASSKDYSHGEQYF	TGTGCCAGCAGCAAGGACTACTCCCACGGCGAGCAGTACTTC
TRBD2	TRBV25-1	NA	TRBJ2-3	CASSGGLAGGAETQYF	TGTGCCAGCAGTGGGGGACTAGCGGGGGGAGCGGAGACGCAGTATTTT
NA	TRBV14	NA	TRBJ1-2	CASSPRWSDGYTF	TGTGCCAGCAGTCCAAGATGGAGTGATGGCTACACCTTC
NA	TRBV5-5	NA	TRBJ1-6	CASIPEGLGSYNSPLHF	TGTGCCAGCATCCCAGAAGGTCTCGGCTCCTATAATTCACCCCTCCACTTT